The rows below give T cell receptor beta chains drawn from one sample of a study of cytomegalovirus exposure and HLA in healthy donors. Assay used: immunoSEQ multiplex PCR; TCRdb lists only in-frame clones, some missing. The sample shows about 150,000 clones, 80% to 95% of them seen only once. The sequencing input was PBMCs. Every receptor here comes from a man aged 18 to 30 in good health and CMV-seronegative. Each CDR3 is given without its conserved first and last residue. Size is stated for part of the rows, as once, few or many counts, or as a class when the clone is expanded.

j_gene | abundance | v_gene | CDR3aa
TRBJ1-2 | . | TRBV4-1 | ASSQDPSRDYGYT
TRBJ1-5 | . | TRBV12-2 | ASRSDRGNQPQH
TRBJ1-5 | . | TRBV28 | ASSSRHGHSNQPQH
TRBJ2-2 | . | TRBV9 | ASSAGQGGWTGELF
TRBJ1-2 | . | TRBV6-5 | ASSYSPSVYGYT
TRBJ2-4 | . | TRBV14 | ASSQGGAIQY
TRBJ1-2 | . | TRBV27 | ASSKQGANGYT
TRBJ1-5 | . | TRBV7-9 | ASSPPGVGQPQH
TRBJ1-6 | . | TRBV14 | ASSQDYAGFTYNSPLH
TRBJ2-2 | . | TRBV5-1 | ASSKGDNTGELF
TRBJ2-3 | . | TRBV7-2 | ASSLAQGGGRVRDTQY
TRBJ2-7 | . | TRBV6-5 | ASSLAGGLHEQY
TRBJ1-2 | . | TRBV6-5 | ASSYRRRASSYGYT
TRBJ1-2 | few | TRBV21-1 | ASREGLEYGYT
TRBJ2-3 | . | TRBV7-6 | ASSLVSASDTQY
TRBJ1-4 | . | TRBV11-2 | ASSTPRGHGPKLF
TRBJ2-1 | . | TRBV5-6 | ASSLVGTSHYNEQF
TRBJ1-2 | . | TRBV5-8 | ASSPGIPNYGYT
TRBJ2-4 | . | TRBV5-1 | ASSLRQGLAKNIQY
TRBJ1-2 | few | TRBV25-1 | ASSDPGNYGYT
TRBJ1-4 | . | TRBV5-8 | ASSLFQGEAEKLF
TRBJ1-2 | . | TRBV15 | ATSREMTGLNYGYT
TRBJ2-3 | . | TRBV7-2 | ASGRKGEDTQY
TRBJ1-6 | . | TRBV30 | AWSVQGYNSPLH
TRBJ2-3 | . | TRBV27 | ASSFSVADTQY